The 27 T cell receptor beta chains below all came from one sample that was sequenced in a study of shared clonotypes between healthy human individuals. Profiling relied on immunoSEQ multiplex PCR, and the TCRdb table lists in-frame clones only, not all of them. The data hold millions of clones, with roughly 96% observed a single time. The sequenced material came from naive CD4+ T cells sorted from blood. The subset here: CD45RA+ positively selected. These TCRs come from a man between 18 and 29 years old in good health.

This rearrangement joins TRBV5-1 to TRBJ1-1; D is unclear. The CDR3 runs to 13 residues. Trimming shortened V by 4 bases and J by 4 bases, and 11 bases separated the two germline ends. The germline CDR1 and CDR2 sequences are SGHRS and YFSETQ. CDR3 in amino acids: CASSPSSRTEAFF. DNA for the CDR3: TGCGCCAGCAGCCCCAGTTCCCGCACTGAAGCTTTCTTT.

This chain joins TRBV6-5 and TRBJ2-5; 7 bases are a match to TRBD1. Trimming at V came to 1 base and at J to 5 bases, leaving 10 bases not matched to a gene. The CDR3 consists of 16 residues. The germline V gene has CDR1 MNHEY and CDR2 SVGAGI. CDR3 in DNA: TGTGCCAGCAGTTACTATAACAAACAGGGGACGGAGACCCAGTACTTC. Translated: CASSYYNKQGTETQYF.

V and J are TRBV29-1 and TRBJ2-5; 8 nucleotides agree with TRBD1. The CDR3 is 16 residues long. The J segment lost 0 bases and the V segment lost 4 bases, leaving 10 bases of the junction unmatched. CDR1 and CDR2 from the germline V gene are SQVTM and ANQGSEA. This CDR3 reads CSVAFLQGAYQETQYF. CDR3 nucleotides: TGCAGCGTTGCATTTTTGCAGGGGGCTTACCAAGAGACCCAGTACTTC. Drawing the rest from reference TRBV29-1 and TRBJ2-5, the complete variable domain is SAVISQKPSRDICQRGTSLTIQCQVDSQVTMMFWYRQQPGQSLTLIATANQGSEATYESGFVIDKFPISRPNLTFSTLTVSNMSPEDSSIYLCSVAFLQGAYQETQYFGPGTRLLVL.

This clone was observed a single time. The J gene is TRBJ2-2, the V gene TRBV5-5; D is uncertain. V was trimmed by 4 bases and J by 7 bases, leaving 11 bases between them. Looked up from germline, CDR1 is SGHKS and CDR2 is YYEKEE (reference sequence). CDR3 size: 13 residues. CDR3 in amino acids: CASSPGLGGELFF. The CDR3 bases are TGTGCCAGCAGCCCTGGTCTGGGCGGGGAGCTGTTTTTT.

This chain joins TRBV5-1 and TRBJ2-3, with 8 nucleotides matching TRBD2. V dropped 4 bases and J dropped 6; count of bases not matched to a gene: 4. The CDR3 length is 13 residues. The germline V gene has CDR1 SGHRS and CDR2 YFSETQ. The CDR3 sequence is CASSTAGEDTQYF. In nucleotides, the CDR3 is TGCGCCAGCAGCACAGCGGGGGAGGATACGCAGTATTTT.

V gene TRBV7-3 combines with J gene TRBJ2-7, with TRBD1 identical over 9 bases. This CDR3 spans 13 amino acids. The germline V gene encodes CDR1 SGHTA and CDR2 FQGTGA. V lost 4 bases and J lost 9; bases outside the gene matches: 7. The CDR3 loop is CASSSGQGLMQYF. The CDR3 bases are TGTGCCAGCAGCTCGGGACAGGGACTCATGCAGTACTTC. Full variable domain (rest looked up from reference TRBV7-3 and TRBJ2-7): GAGVSQTPSNKVTEKGKYVELRCDPISGHTALYWYRQSLGQGPEFLIYFQGTGAADDSGLPNDRFFAVRPEGSVSTLKIQRTERGDSAVYLCASSSGQGLMQYFGPGTRLTVT.

J is TRBJ2-5 and V is TRBV15; a weak D match, TRBD1 (5 bases). V lost 0 bases to trimming and J lost 5 bases, with 16 bases between them. The CDR3 is 16 amino acids. Germline CDR1 is LNHNV and CDR2 is YYDKDF (reference sequence). The CDR3 region is CATSRDLVQARETQYF. CDR3 sequence (DNA): TGTGCCACCAGCAGAGATCTCGTACAGGCGAGGGAGACCCAGTACTTC. The whole variable domain, filled in from reference TRBV15 and TRBJ2-5, reads DAMVIQNPRYQVTQFGKPVTLSCSQTLNHNVMYWYQQKSSQAPKLLFHYYDKDFNNEADTPDNFQSRRPNTSFCFLDIRSPGLGDTAMYLCATSRDLVQARETQYFGPGTRLLVL.

On this clone: The sample carries other DNA sequences with the same CDR3. The genes are TRBV18 and TRBJ2-7; unclear D gene. CDR1 is KGHSH, CDR2 LQKENI, per germline. This CDR3 is built from 13 residues. The V end was cut by 3 bases, the J end by 1 base, with 7 bases between. CDR3 sequence: CASSPGPSYEQYF. DNA for the CDR3: TGTGCCAGCTCACCCGGACCATCCTACGAGCAGTACTTC. The full variable domain, rest sourced from reference TRBV18 and TRBJ2-7, is NAGVMQNPRHLVRRRGQEARLRCSPMKGHSHVYWYRQLPEEGLKFMVYLQKENIIDESGMPKERFSAEFPKEGPSILRIQQVVRGDSAAYFCASSPGPSYEQYFGPGTRLTVT.

This clone came up a few times. V is TRBV4-1 and J is TRBJ2-7; 7 bases line up with TRBD2. Germline V gene lookup returns CDR1 MGHRA and CDR2 YSYEKL. There are 16 residues in the CDR3. V gave up 1 base and J gave up 2 bases; unmatched junction bases: 8. CDR3 DNA sequence: TGCGCCAGCAGCCAAGGGGGGGGTCTGGGGACCTACGAGCAGTACTTC. It translates to CASSQGGGLGTYEQYF.

Note on this clone: The same CDR3 can be traced to other DNA sequences in this sample. This rearrangement joins TRBV5-8 to TRBJ1-5, with D perhaps TRBD1 (5 bases). The CDR3 covers 14 residues. From germline, CDR1 is SGHTS and CDR2 YDEGEE. Trimming cost V 3 bases and J 3 bases, with 10 bases left between them. This CDR3 reads CASSSGQNNQPQHF. The CDR3, as DNA: TGTGCCAGCAGCTCAGGGCAGAACAATCAGCCCCAGCATTTT.

V gene TRBV28 combines with J gene TRBJ1-6, with D maybe TRBD1 (5 bases). V lost 6 bases, J lost 7 bases, and 19 bases lay in between. Germline-derived CDR1 and CDR2 are MDHEN and SYDVKM. This CDR3 region has 16 residues. DNA of the CDR3: TGTGCCAGCAGGCGGATGGGGGTAACAGACAATTCACCCCTCCACTTT. Residues: CASRRMGVTDNSPLHF.

This clone was recorded once. This chain connects TRBV6-1 to TRBJ2-5; D is possibly TRBD2 (5 bases). Germline loops: CDR1 MNHNS, CDR2 SASEGT. The CDR3 is made up of 13 amino acids. The V end was cut by 6 bases, the J end by 2 bases, with 10 bases between. The CDR3 loop reads CASSPGVQETQYF. CDR3 DNA: TGTGCCAGCAGCCCCGGGGTGCAAGAGACCCAGTACTTC.

The rearrangement links TRBV5-1 to TRBJ2-2; tentatively, D is TRBD1 (5 bases). V was shortened by 4 bases and J by 3 bases, with 13 bases between the two germline ends. The CDR3 length is 15 residues. The germline CDR1 and CDR2 sequences are SGHRS and YFSETQ. The CDR3 sequence: CASSALVGDTGELFF. The CDR3 nucleotides are TGCGCCAGCAGCGCCCTTGTAGGGGACACCGGGGAGCTGTTTTTT.

The chain carries TRBV5-1 and TRBJ2-7, with D perhaps matching TRBD1 or TRBD2 (5 bases each). Trimming cost V 0 bases and J 7 bases, with 14 bases left between them. In germline, CDR1 is SGHRS, CDR2 YFSETQ. There are 14 residues in the CDR3. CDR3 bases: TGCGCCAGCAGCTTGGCCACGGGGCCAGGTGAGCAGTACTTC. Encoded protein: CASSLATGPGEQYF.

The V call is TRBV7-9, the J call TRBJ2-3; 11 bases are shared with TRBD2. Germline V CDR1 and CDR2: SEHNR, FQNEAQ (reference sequence). The CDR3 extends over 17 amino acids. With 5 bases clipped from V and 2 bases from J, the junction kept 9 bases outside the gene matches. In nucleotides, the CDR3 is TGTGCCAGCAGCCCCGGGCTAGCGGGGGGATTCACAGATACGCAGTATTTT. It specifies CASSPGLAGGFTDTQYF. Supplemented by reference TRBV7-9 and TRBJ2-3, the full variable domain reads DTGVSQNPRHKITKRGQNVTFRCDPISEHNRLYWYRQTLGQGPEFLTYFQNEAQLEKSRLLSDRFSAERPKGSFSTLEIQRTEQGDSAMYLCASSPGLAGGFTDTQYFGPGTRLTVL.

The J gene is TRBJ1-1, the V gene TRBV6-5, with 7 bases fitting TRBD1. Germline CDR1 reads MNHEY; CDR2 reads SVGAGI. The CDR3 has 14 residues. J gave up 2 bases and V 6 bases, and 6 bases lay outside the gene matches. Written as DNA, the CDR3 is TGTGCCAGCAGCAAAGGACAGGACAACACTGAAGCTTTCTTT. Encoded protein: CASSKGQDNTEAFF.

Details on this clone: Other nucleotide sequences in the sample specify the same CDR3. V usage is TRBV6-1 and J usage is TRBJ1-2; D is ambiguous. The CDR3 runs 12 residues. V lost 1 base, J lost 4 bases, and 4 bases lay in between. Germline loops: CDR1 MNHNS, CDR2 SASEGT. CDR3 sequence: CASSEVGYGYTF. In DNA form, the CDR3 reads TGTGCCAGCAGTGAAGTCGGCTATGGCTACACCTTC.

CDR3 nucleotides: TGTGCCAGCTCACGGGGGAGGGGCTACAATGAGCAGTTCTTC. Its protein is CASSRGRGYNEQFF. The chain is built from TRBV28 and TRBJ2-1, with 7 bases identical to TRBD2. The CDR3 contains 14 residues. V trimming: 8 bases; J trimming: 3 bases; junction bases outside the gene matches: 7. Germline loops: CDR1 MDHEN, CDR2 SYDVKM.

V is TRBV11-2 and J is TRBJ2-1; D may be TRBD2 (5 bases). This CDR3 is 18 amino acids long. Germline V lookup: CDR1 SGHAT, CDR2 FQNNGV. Deletions cut 6 bases from V and 0 bases from J, with 21 bases between. CDR3 residues: CASRYAGQRTSSYNEQFF. Here the CDR3 DNA reads TGTGCCAGCAGGTACGCCGGTCAGCGGACGAGCTCCTACAATGAGCAGTTCTTC.

The V and J genes are TRBV30 and TRBJ1-2; tentative D call: TRBD1 (5 bases). The CDR3 is made up of 14 amino acids. Trimming stripped 0 bases from V and 4 bases from J, with 12 bases between. Germline V lookup: CDR1 GTSNPN, CDR2 SVGIG (reference sequence). The CDR3 DNA sequence: TGTGCCTGGAGTGTAGTTAGGGGTGTCTATGGCTACACCTTC. This gives the protein CAWSVVRGVYGYTF.

The chain has TRBV28 and TRBJ2-6, with TRBD1 matching over 7 bases. In germline, CDR1 is MDHEN, CDR2 SYDVKM. This CDR3 contains 17 residues. V shed 2 bases and J 0 bases; nucleotides not matched to a gene: 4. CDR3 amino acids: CASSLRTGASGANVLTF. As DNA, the CDR3 is TGTGCCAGCAGTTTAAGGACAGGAGCCTCTGGGGCCAACGTCCTGACTTTC.

Concerning this clone itself: The sample contains more than one DNA sequence encoding this CDR3. This chain uses TRBV15 with TRBJ2-7; possible D gene TRBD1, 6 bases. This CDR3 region has 14 residues. In germline, CDR1 is LNHNV, CDR2 YYDKDF (reference sequence). V lost 0 bases to trimming and J lost 2 bases, with 8 bases between them. CDR3 in amino acids: CATSREAGAYEQYF. CDR3 bases: TGTGCCACCAGCAGAGAAGCAGGGGCCTACGAGCAGTACTTC.

This chain connects TRBV30 to TRBJ2-2, with D perhaps TRBD2 (5 bases). The CDR3 loop spans 14 amino acids. Germline CDR1 GTSNPN, CDR2 SVGIG (reference sequence). With 3 bases removed from V and 4 bases from J, the gap between germline ends came to 12 bases. The DNA of the CDR3 is TGTGCCTGGAGATCCGGGGTCCTCACCGGGGAGCTGTTTTTT. Its translation is CAWRSGVLTGELFF.

The V and J genes are TRBV19 and TRBJ2-3; possibly TRBD1 for D (5 bases). The CDR3 has 20 residues. V shed 2 bases and J shed 0 bases, with 24 bases lying between them. Germline CDR1 reads LNHDA; CDR2 reads SQIVND (reference sequence). CDR3 DNA sequence: TGTGCCAGTAGTATAATAAGGACCCTAAAGGGGCGGAGTAGCACAGATACGCAGTATTTT. Protein product: CASSIIRTLKGRSSTDTQYF.

The chain carries TRBV11-2 and TRBJ1-6; 10 bases are shared with TRBD1. The germline gives CDR1 SGHAT, CDR2 FQNNGV. J lost 6 bases, V lost 6 bases, and 2 bases had no gene match. The CDR3 sequence is 14 residues long. This chain's CDR3 is CASRWTGGNSPLHF. The DNA for the CDR3 is TGTGCCAGCAGATGGACAGGGGGTAATTCACCCCTCCACTTT.

The V and J genes are TRBV5-6 and TRBJ1-1, with 8 positions matching TRBD1. The CDR3 contains 14 residues. CDR1 and CDR2 from the germline V gene are SGHDT and YYEEEE. After removal of 5 bases from V and 1 base from J, the junction contained 4 bases not matched to a gene. In DNA form, the CDR3 reads TGTGCCAGCAGAAGGACAGGGTCGAACACTGAAGCTTTCTTT. Protein: CASRRTGSNTEAFF.

The chain uses TRBV6-5 and TRBJ1-2, with D unresolved. Deletions cut 0 bases from V and 3 bases from J, with 11 bases between. Per germline, CDR1 MNHEY and CDR2 SVGAGI. This CDR3 comprises 15 residues. CDR3 in amino acids: CASSYSGESDYGYTF. The CDR3 bases are TGTGCCAGCAGTTACTCTGGGGAATCCGACTATGGCTACACCTTC.